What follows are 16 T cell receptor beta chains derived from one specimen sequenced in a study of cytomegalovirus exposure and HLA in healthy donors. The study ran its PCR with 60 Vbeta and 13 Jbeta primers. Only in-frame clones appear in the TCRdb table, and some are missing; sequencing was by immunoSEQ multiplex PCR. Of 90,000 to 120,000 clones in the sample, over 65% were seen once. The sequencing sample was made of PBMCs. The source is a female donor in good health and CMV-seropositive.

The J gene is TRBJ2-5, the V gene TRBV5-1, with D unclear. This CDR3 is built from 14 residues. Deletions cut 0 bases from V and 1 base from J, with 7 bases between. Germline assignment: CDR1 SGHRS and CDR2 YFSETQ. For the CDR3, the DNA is TGCGCCAGCAGCTTGGTCTCGGGCCAAGAGACCCAGTACTTC. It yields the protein CASSLVSGQETQYF. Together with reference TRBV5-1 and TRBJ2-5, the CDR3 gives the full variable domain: KAGVTQTPRYLIKTRGQQVTLSCSPISGHRSVSWYQQTPGQGLQFLFEYFSETQRNKGNFPGRFSGRQFSNSRSEMNVSTLELGDSALYLCASSLVSGQETQYFGPGTRLLVL.

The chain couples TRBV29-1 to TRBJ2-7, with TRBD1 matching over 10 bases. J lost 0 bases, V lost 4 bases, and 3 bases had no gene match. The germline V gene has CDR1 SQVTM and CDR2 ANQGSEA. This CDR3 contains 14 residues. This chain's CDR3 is CSVARDRGSYEQYF. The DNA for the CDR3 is TGCAGCGTTGCCCGGGACAGGGGCTCCTACGAGCAGTACTTC.

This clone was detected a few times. The DNA for the CDR3 is TGTGCCAGCAGTTTATGGGGGCAGGGCTACACCTTC. Its translation: CASSLWGQGYTF. The gene calls are TRBV28 and TRBJ1-2, with D possibly TRBD1 on 5 matching bases. The CDR3 is made up of 12 amino acids. Between the trimmed V and J ends, which lost 0 bases and 8 bases, there was a span of 7 bases. Looked up from germline, CDR1 is MDHEN and CDR2 is SYDVKM.

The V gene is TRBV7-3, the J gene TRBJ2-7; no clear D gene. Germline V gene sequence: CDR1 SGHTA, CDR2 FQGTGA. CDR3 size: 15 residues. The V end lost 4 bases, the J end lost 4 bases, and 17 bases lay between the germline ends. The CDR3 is CASSSRVHIQYEQYF. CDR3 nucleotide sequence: TGTGCCAGCAGCTCCCGGGTCCACATACAATACGAGCAGTACTTC.

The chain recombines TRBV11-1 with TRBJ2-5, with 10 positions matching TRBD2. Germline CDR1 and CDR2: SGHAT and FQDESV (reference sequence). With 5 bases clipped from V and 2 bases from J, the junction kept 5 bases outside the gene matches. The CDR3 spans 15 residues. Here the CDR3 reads CASSPGTSVQETQYF. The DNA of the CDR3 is TGTGCCAGCAGCCCTGGGACTAGCGTACAAGAGACCCAGTACTTC.

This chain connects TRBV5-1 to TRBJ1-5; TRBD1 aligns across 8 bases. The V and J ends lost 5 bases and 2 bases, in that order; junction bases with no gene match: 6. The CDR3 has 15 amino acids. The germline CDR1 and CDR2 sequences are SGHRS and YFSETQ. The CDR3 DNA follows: TGCGCCAGCAGGCCGACAGGGGATCGCAATCAGCCCCAGCATTTT. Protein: CASRPTGDRNQPQHF.

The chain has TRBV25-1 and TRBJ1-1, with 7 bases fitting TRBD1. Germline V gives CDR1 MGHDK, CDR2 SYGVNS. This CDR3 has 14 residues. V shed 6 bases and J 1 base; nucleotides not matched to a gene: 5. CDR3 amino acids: CASSLGTANTEAFF. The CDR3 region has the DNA TGTGCCAGCAGCCTCGGGACAGCGAACACTGAAGCTTTCTTT. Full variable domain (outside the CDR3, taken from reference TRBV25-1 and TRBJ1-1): EADIYQTPRYLVIGTGKKITLECSQTMGHDKMYWYQQDPGMELHLIHYSYGVNSTEKGDLSSESTVSRIRTEHFPLTLESARPSHTSQYLCASSLGTANTEAFFGQGTRLTVV.

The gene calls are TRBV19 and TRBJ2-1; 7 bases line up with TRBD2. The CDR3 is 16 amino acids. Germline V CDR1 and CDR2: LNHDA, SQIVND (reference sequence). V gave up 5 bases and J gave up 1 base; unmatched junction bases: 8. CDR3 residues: CASSRGLERSYNEQFF. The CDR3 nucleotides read TGTGCCAGTAGTCGTGGACTAGAACGATCCTACAATGAGCAGTTCTTC.

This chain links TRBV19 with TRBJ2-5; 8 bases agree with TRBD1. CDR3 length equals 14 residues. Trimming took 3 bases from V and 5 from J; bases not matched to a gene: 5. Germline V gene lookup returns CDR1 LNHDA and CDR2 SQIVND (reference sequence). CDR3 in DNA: TGTGCCAGTAGTATTTCAGGGGGCTTGGAGACCCAGTACTTC. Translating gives CASSISGGLETQYF.

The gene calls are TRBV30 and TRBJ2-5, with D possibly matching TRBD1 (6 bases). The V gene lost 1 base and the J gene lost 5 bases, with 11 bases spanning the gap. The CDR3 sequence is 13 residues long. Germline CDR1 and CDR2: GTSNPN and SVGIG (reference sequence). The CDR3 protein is CAWSGTARETQYF. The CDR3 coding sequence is TGTGCCTGGAGTGGGACAGCCCGGGAGACCCAGTACTTC.

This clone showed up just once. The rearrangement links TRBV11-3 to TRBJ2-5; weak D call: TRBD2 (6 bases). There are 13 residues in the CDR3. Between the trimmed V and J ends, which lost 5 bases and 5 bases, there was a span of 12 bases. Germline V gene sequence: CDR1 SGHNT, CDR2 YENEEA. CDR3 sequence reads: CASSAAGVETQYF. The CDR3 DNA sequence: TGTGCCAGCAGCGCAGCGGGCGTGGAGACCCAGTACTTC.

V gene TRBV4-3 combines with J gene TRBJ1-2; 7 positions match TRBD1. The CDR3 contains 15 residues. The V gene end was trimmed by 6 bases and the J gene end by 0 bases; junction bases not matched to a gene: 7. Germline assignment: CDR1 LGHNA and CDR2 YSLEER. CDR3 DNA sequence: TGCGCCAGCAGATATGACAGGGCGTCTAACTATGGCTACACCTTC. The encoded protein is CASRYDRASNYGYTF.

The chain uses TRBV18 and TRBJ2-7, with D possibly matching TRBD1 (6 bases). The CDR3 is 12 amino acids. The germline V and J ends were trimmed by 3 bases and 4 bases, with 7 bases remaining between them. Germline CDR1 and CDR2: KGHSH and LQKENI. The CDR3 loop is CASSPDRYEQYF. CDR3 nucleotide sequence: TGTGCCAGCTCACCCGACAGGTACGAGCAGTACTTC.

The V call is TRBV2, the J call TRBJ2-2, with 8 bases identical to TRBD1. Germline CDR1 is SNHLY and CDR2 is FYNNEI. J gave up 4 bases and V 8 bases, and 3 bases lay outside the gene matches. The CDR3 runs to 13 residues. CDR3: CASGTGLTGELFF. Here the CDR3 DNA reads TGTGCCAGCGGGACAGGACTCACCGGGGAGCTGTTTTTT.

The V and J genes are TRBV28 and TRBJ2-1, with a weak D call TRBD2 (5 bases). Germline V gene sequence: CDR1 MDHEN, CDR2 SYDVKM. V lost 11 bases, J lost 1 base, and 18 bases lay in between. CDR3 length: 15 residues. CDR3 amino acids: CACSTGMGSYNEQFF. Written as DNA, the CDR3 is TGTGCCTGTTCGACGGGGATGGGGTCCTACAATGAGCAGTTCTTC.

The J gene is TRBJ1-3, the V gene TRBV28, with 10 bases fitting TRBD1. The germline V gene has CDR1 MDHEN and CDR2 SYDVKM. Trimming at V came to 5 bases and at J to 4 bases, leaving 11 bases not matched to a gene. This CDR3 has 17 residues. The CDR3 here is CASSRSGTGVGGNTIYF. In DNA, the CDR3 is TGTGCCAGCAGTCGCTCCGGGACAGGGGTAGGAGGAAACACCATATATTTT.